The 10 T cell receptor beta chains listed next were all sequenced from one sample in a study of T cells after yellow fever vaccination. Each CDR3 protein is one row after TCRdb ran MiXCR on the 5' RACE reads. This sample carries a few hundred thousand distinct CDR3 sequences, about 4% of them seen once, and the ten largest clones take 20% to 25%. The specimen comprised PBMCs, sampled 5 days after the yellow fever booster vaccination. Receptors originate from a young man who received the YFV17D yellow fever vaccine.

This clonotype was seen repeatedly, ten times or more. The chain couples TRBV10-3 to TRBJ2-3; D gene uncertain. CDR1 is ENHRY, CDR2 SYGVKD, per germline. This CDR3 has 16 residues. The ends were cut back, 0 bases at V and 2 bases at J, with 12 bases in the middle. The CDR3 nucleotides are TGTGCCATCAGTGAGTCTTTTGCAGGTCTCACAGATACGCAGTATTTT. It yields the protein CAISESFAGLTDTQYF.

This clonotype was counted at least ten times. The chain joins TRBV12-3 or TRBV12-4 to TRBJ2-1; 7 bases are a match to TRBD2. The junction had 5 bases not matched to a gene; V was cut back by 0 bases and J by 9 bases. The CDR3 sequence is 14 residues long. The CDR3: CASSLATPGGEQFF. In DNA, the CDR3 is TGTGCCAGCAGTTTAGCTACCCCGGGGGGTGAGCAGTTCTTC.

The chain recombines TRBV5-1 with TRBJ1-1; a weak D match, TRBD1 (5 bases). The CDR3 spans 14 residues. The germline gives CDR1 SGHRS, CDR2 YFSETQ. Trimming pared 4 bases from V and 4 bases from J, leaving 14 bases between. The CDR3 nucleotides read TGCGCCAGCAGCCCCGCTTGGGGGGGCACTGAAGCTTTCTTT. Translation gives CASSPAWGGTEAFF.

This clonotype was found a few times. The chain recombines TRBV7-2 with TRBJ2-3; D tentatively fits TRBD1 or TRBD2 (6 bases each). Deletions cut 2 bases from V and 6 bases from J, with 15 bases between. CDR3 length: 15 amino acids. Looked up from germline, CDR1 is SGHTA and CDR2 is FQGNSA. Here the CDR3 DNA reads TGTGCCAGCAGCTTAAGATCGGGGGCTTTCGATACGCAGTATTTT. It yields the protein CASSLRSGAFDTQYF.

This clonotype was seen more than once but under ten times. This chain uses TRBV6-5 with TRBJ2-3, with 9 bases identical to TRBD2. The germline V gene encodes CDR1 MNHEY and CDR2 SVGAGI. The V segment lost 1 base and the J segment 8 bases; nucleotides outside the gene matches: 4. The CDR3 loop spans 14 amino acids. The CDR3, as DNA: TGTGCCAGCAGTTACTTAGCGGGGGCGGGTACGCAGTATTTT. This sequence encodes CASSYLAGAGTQYF.

There are many counts of this clonotype. The chain employs TRBV20-1 and TRBJ1-1; 8 bases agree with TRBD1. CDR1 and CDR2 from the germline V gene are DFQATT and SNEGSKA (reference sequence). Germline trimming cut 1 base from V and 6 bases from J; bases unmatched to any gene: 1. The CDR3 is made up of 12 amino acids. Here the CDR3 DNA reads TGCAGTGCTAGAGGGACAGGGCCTGAAGCTTTCTTT. Translating it yields CSARGTGPEAFF.

This clonotype was recorded many times. The gene calls are TRBV4-3 and TRBJ2-3, with a tentative D call TRBD1 (6 bases). The V end was cut by 3 bases, the J end by 0 bases, with 16 bases between. CDR3 length: 17 amino acids. Germline V lookup: CDR1 LGHNA, CDR2 YSLEER. This chain's CDR3 is CASSQRGKGQSTDTQYF. In DNA form, the CDR3 reads TGCGCCAGCAGCCAGAGGGGTAAGGGACAAAGCACAGATACGCAGTATTTT.

This chain joins TRBV5-1 and TRBJ2-7; D may match TRBD1 or TRBD2 (7 bases each). There are 17 residues in the CDR3. CDR1 is SGHRS, CDR2 YFSETQ, per germline. The ends were cut back, 0 bases at V and 7 bases at J, with 23 bases in the middle. CDR3 DNA: TGCGCCAGCAGCTTGGGGGGAGCCCGACAGGGCGGGGGAGAGCAGTACTTC. This encodes CASSLGGARQGGGEQYF.

This clonotype occurred many times. This sequence joins TRBV15 and TRBJ2-3; D is undetermined. Germline V gives CDR1 LNHNV, CDR2 YYDKDF (reference sequence). The CDR3 is 14 residues long. Trimming pared 1 base from V and 2 bases from J, leaving 7 bases between. As DNA, the CDR3 is TGTGCCACCAGCAGAGTAGAGAACACAGATACGCAGTATTTT. Translated, it gives CATSRVENTDTQYF.

This chain joins TRBV9 and TRBJ2-6, with a weak D call TRBD2 (5 bases). V was shortened by 4 bases and J by 0 bases, with 20 bases between the two germline ends. The germline V gene encodes CDR1 SGDLS and CDR2 YYNGEE. CDR3 length equals 19 residues. CDR3 amino acids: CASSLRTEKLSSGANVLTF. The DNA for the CDR3 is TGTGCCAGCAGCCTGCGGACTGAGAAATTAAGCTCTGGGGCCAACGTCCTGACTTTC.